A single sample gave rise to the 8 T cell receptor beta chains below, sequenced in a study of blood T cell repertoires in COVID-19. Repertoires were generated with immunoSEQ multiplex PCR, while TCRdb's copy carries only in-frame clones and drops some. This sample carries over 100,000 clones, 85% to 90% of them seen once, and the ten largest clones take approximately 10%. Sequences were obtained from peripheral blood. These receptors all stem from an elderly man with acute or convalescent COVID-19.

The J gene is TRBJ2-7, the V gene TRBV20-1; 9 positions match TRBD2. Germline-derived CDR1 and CDR2 are DFQATT and SNEGSKA (reference sequence). The CDR3 has 16 amino acids. V gave up 3 bases and J gave up 3 bases; unmatched junction bases: 12. The CDR3 bases are TGCAGTGCTAGTCCTGCCGAGGGGCGGGGGGGCTACGAGCAGTACTTC. Translated, it gives CSASPAEGRGGYEQYF.

The rearrangement joins TRBV5-4 to TRBJ2-7; TRBD1 matches at 9 bases. The V gene end was trimmed by 0 bases and the J gene end by 5 bases; junction bases not matched to a gene: 0. Germline CDR1 is SGHNT and CDR2 is YYREEE (reference sequence). This CDR3 spans 13 amino acids. The CDR3 here is CASSLGQGDEQYF. CDR3 sequence (DNA): TGTGCCAGCAGCTTGGGACAGGGGGACGAGCAGTACTTC.

The chain is built from TRBV6-5 and TRBJ1-5; 7 bases fit TRBD1. CDR1 MNHEY and CDR2 SVGAGI come from the germline V gene. The V gene end was trimmed by 6 bases and the J gene end by 0 bases; junction bases not matched to a gene: 5. This CDR3 region has 15 residues. The CDR3 bases are TGTGCCAGCAGGCCACAGGGGTATAGCAATCAGCCCCAGCATTTT. Its protein product is CASRPQGYSNQPQHF.

About this clone: An end of the junction differs from the germline gene, which may be a read error. J is TRBJ1-2 and V is TRBV3-1 (or the pseudogene TRBV3-2); D gene unclear. This CDR3 comprises 12 residues. The germline V gene encodes CDR1 LGHDT and CDR2 YNNKEL (reference sequence). The CDR3 loop reads CASSQGLYGYTF. Written as DNA, the CDR3 is TGTGCCAGCAGTCAAGGACTTTACGGCTACACCTTC.

The rearrangement joins TRBV10-3 to TRBJ1-2; D is unresolved. This CDR3 is 13 amino acids long. The V and J ends lost 2 bases and 2 bases respectively, with 6 bases between them. CDR1 ENHRY and CDR2 SYGVKD come from the germline V gene. In DNA form, the CDR3 reads TGTGCCATCAGTGAGACGGTAAACTATGGCTACACCTTC. Residues: CAISETVNYGYTF.

The chain employs TRBV10-3 and TRBJ2-3, with D perhaps matching TRBD2 (5 bases). CDR1 and CDR2 from the germline V gene are ENHRY and SYGVKD. Trimming took off 0 bases at V and 7 bases at J, with 11 bases between the two ends. There are 14 residues in the CDR3. The CDR3 here is CAISESDLGNTQYF. The DNA of the CDR3 is TGTGCCATCAGTGAGTCGGACTTAGGAAATACGCAGTATTTT.

J is TRBJ1-2 and V is TRBV7-6; 11 bases match TRBD1. The V gene end was trimmed by 5 bases and the J gene end by 5 bases; junction bases not matched to a gene: 10. The germline CDR1 and CDR2 sequences are SGHVS and FNYEAQ. This CDR3 comprises 16 residues. The CDR3 nucleotides read TGTGCCAGCAGCCAGCTGGGACAGGGGGACTGGTATGGCTACACCTTC. Translating it yields CASSQLGQGDWYGYTF. Variable domain in full (rest from reference TRBV7-6 and TRBJ1-2): GAGVSQSPRYKVTKRGQDVALRCDPISGHVSLYWYRQALGQGPEFLTYFNYEAQQDKSGLPNDRFSAERPEGSISTLTIQRTEQRDSAMYRCASSQLGQGDWYGYTFGSGTRLTVV.

The chain carries TRBV30 and TRBJ1-1; the D is unclear. V lost 4 bases to trimming and J lost 1 base, with 7 bases between them. The CDR3 extends over 12 amino acids. Germline lookup yields CDR1 GTSNPN and CDR2 SVGIG (reference sequence). This CDR3 is CAWTRENTEAFF. CDR3 sequence (DNA): TGTGCCTGGACCCGAGAGAACACTGAAGCTTTCTTT. Drawing the rest from reference TRBV30 and TRBJ1-1, the complete variable domain is SQTIHQWPATLVQPVGSPLSLECTVEGTSNPNLYWYRQAAGRGLQLLFYSVGIGQISSEVPQNLSASRPQDRQFILSSKKLLLSDSGFYLCAWTRENTEAFFGQGTRLTVV.